This T cell receptor (beta chain) was identified in a study of vaccination effects on CD4 cells after COVID-19. Concerning this clone: The antigen is unknown.

Produced via immunoSEQ multiplex PCR; TCRdb's table is partial and in-frame only. The profile shows 65,000 to 75,000 clones, just under 75% of them singletons. Overall study results and limits: Convalescent patients were few in the study, and early post-infection timepoints were absent.

Viral peptide pools were used in the ViraFEST assay to expand antigen-specific CD4+ T cells, and sequencing came afterward. Having been cultured for less than 13 days, the cells underwent CD4+ T cell isolation. Two-dose vaccination with either BNT162b2 or mRNA-1273 was given to the participants. The TCR comes from a human donor who received a COVID-19 vaccine. The source was CD4+ T cells from PBMCs cultured with HCoV-229E spike peptides, collected after COVID-19 vaccination.

The CDR3 DNA follows: TGTGCCAGCAGTTACGGCGGAGGGTTTAATTCACCCCTCCACTTT. It encodes CASSYGGGFNSPLHF. V gene TRBV6-5 combines with J gene TRBJ1-6; D gene unclear. This CDR3 spans 15 amino acids. Trimming pared 2 bases from V and 6 bases from J, leaving 11 bases between. The germline V gene encodes CDR1 MNHEY and CDR2 SVGAGI.